This T cell receptor (beta chain) was documented in a study of blood T cell repertoires in COVID-19. Concerning this clone itself: A junction end diverges from the germline sequence, so it may reflect a read error.

Original methodology: The authors estimated nucleated cell counts from reference gene primer amplification. The repertoire was sequenced with immunoSEQ multiplex PCR; TCRdb's copy has only in-frame clones and lacks some. From that table come the V and J calls and clone size; the DNA was used to work out D and trimming. The sample lists some 150,000 clones; 65% to 90% were seen once. The germline CDR1 and CDR2 sequences are MDHEN and SYDVKM. The CDR3 spans 14 residues. Source material: peripheral blood. V usage is TRBV28 and J usage is TRBJ2-1; 9 bases map to TRBD1. The sequence was collected from a woman aged 55-69 years with active or convalescent COVID-19. As DNA, the CDR3 is TGTGCCAGCACCGTCCCTTCCGCCGGGACAGGGCTGATCTTC. The encoded protein is CASTVPSAGTGLIF.